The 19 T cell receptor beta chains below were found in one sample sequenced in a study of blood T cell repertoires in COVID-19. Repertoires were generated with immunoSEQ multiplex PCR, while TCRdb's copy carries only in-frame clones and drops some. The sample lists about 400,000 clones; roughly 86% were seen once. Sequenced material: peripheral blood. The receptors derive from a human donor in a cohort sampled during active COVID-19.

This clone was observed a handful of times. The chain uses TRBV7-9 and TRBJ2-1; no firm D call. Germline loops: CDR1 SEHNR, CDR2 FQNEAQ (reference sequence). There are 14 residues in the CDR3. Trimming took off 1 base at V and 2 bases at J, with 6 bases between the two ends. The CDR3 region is CASSLDTAYNEQFF. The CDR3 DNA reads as TGTGCCAGCAGCTTAGATACAGCCTACAATGAGCAGTTCTTC.

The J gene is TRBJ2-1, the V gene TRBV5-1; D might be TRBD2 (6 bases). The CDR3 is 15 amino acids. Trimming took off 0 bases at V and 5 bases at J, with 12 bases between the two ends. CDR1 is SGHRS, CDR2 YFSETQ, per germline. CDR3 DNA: TGCGCCAGCAGCTTGGTTGGCGGGACCAACAATGAGCAGTTCTTC. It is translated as CASSLVGGTNNEQFF.

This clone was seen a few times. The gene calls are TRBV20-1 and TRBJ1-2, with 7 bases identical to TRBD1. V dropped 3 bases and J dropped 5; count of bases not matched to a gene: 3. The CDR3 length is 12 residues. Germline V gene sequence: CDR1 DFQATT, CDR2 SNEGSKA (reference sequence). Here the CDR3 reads CSASLTGYGYTF. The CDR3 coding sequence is TGCAGTGCTAGTTTGACAGGGTATGGCTACACCTTC.

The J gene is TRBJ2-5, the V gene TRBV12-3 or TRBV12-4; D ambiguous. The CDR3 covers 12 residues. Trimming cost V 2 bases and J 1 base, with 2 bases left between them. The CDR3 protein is CASSLRQETQYF. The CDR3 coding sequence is TGTGCCAGCAGTTTACGCCAAGAGACCCAGTACTTC.

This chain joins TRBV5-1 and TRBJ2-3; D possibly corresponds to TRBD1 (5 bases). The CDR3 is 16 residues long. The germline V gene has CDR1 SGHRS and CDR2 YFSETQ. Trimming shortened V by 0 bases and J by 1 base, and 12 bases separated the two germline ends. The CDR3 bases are TGCGCCAGCAGCTTGGAGATTAGGGGTGGCACAGATACGCAGTATTTT. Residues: CASSLEIRGGTDTQYF.

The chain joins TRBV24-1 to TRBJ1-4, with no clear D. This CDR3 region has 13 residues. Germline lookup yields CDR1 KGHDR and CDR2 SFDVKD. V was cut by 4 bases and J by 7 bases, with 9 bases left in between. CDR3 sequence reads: CATSDGEAEKLFF. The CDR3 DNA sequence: TGTGCCACCAGTGACGGGGAGGCTGAAAAACTGTTTTTT.

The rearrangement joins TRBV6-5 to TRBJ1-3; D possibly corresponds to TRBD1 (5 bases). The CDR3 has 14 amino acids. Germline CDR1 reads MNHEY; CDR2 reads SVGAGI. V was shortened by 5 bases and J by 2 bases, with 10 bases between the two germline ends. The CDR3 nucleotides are TGTGCCAGCAGTCAGCGGGGGGCTGGAAACACCATATATTTT. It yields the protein CASSQRGAGNTIYF.

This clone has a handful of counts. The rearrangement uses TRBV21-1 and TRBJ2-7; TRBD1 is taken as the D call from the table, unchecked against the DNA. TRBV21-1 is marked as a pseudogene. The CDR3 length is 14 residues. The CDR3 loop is CASSFYRVHHEQYF. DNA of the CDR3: TGTGCCAGCAGCTTCTACAGGGTCCACCACGAGCAGTACTTC.

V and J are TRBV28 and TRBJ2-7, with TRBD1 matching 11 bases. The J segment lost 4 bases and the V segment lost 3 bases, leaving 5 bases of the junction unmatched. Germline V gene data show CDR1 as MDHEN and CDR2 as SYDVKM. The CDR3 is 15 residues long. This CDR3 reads CASSFGGTGGYEQYF. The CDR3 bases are TGTGCCAGCAGTTTCGGAGGGACAGGGGGTTACGAGCAGTACTTC.

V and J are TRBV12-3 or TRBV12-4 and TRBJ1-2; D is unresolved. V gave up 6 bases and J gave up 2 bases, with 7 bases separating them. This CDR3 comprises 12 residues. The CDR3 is CASSQMNYGYTF. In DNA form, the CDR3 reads TGTGCCAGCAGCCAAATGAACTATGGCTACACCTTC.

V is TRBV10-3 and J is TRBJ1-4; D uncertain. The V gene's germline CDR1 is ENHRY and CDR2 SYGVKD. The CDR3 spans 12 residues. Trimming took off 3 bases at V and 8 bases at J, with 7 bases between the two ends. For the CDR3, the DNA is TGTGCCATCAGTGAAGGCGGAGAAAAACTGTTTTTT. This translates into CAISEGGEKLFF.

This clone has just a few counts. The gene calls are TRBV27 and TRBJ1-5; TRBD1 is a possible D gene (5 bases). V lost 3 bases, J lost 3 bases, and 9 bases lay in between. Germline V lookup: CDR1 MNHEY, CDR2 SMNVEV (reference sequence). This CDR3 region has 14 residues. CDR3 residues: CASSFGRVNQPQHF. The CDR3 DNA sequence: TGTGCCAGCAGTTTCGGCAGGGTCAATCAGCCCCAGCATTTT.

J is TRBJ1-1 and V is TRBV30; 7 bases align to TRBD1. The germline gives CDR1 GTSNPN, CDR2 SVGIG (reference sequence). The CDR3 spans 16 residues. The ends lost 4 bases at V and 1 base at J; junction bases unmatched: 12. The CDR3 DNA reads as TGTGCCTGGACCTATTACGTCAGGGGGGAGAACACTGAAGCTTTCTTT. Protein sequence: CAWTYYVRGENTEAFF.

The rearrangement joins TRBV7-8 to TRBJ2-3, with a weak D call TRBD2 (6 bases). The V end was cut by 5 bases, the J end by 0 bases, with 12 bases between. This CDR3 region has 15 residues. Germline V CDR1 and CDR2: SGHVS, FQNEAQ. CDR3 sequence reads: CASSGLAVSTDTQYF. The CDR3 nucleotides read TGTGCCAGCAGCGGATTAGCGGTGAGCACAGATACGCAGTATTTT. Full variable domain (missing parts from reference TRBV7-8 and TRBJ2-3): GAGVSQSPRYKVAKRGQDVALRCDPISGHVSLFWYQQALGQGPEFLTYFQNEAQLDKSGLPSDRFFAERPEGSVSTLKIQRTQQEDSAVYLCASSGLAVSTDTQYFGPGTRLTVL.

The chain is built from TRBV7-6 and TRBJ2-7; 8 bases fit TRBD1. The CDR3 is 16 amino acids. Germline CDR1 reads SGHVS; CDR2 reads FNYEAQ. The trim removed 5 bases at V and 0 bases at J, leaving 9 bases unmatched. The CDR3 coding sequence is TGTGCCAGCAGCCCCCGGTACAGGGGGAACTCCTACGAGCAGTACTTC. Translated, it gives CASSPRYRGNSYEQYF.

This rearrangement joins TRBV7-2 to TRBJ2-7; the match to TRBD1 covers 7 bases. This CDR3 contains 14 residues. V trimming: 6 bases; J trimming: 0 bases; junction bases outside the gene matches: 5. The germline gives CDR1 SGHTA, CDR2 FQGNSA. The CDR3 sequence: CASRYNRGSYEQYF. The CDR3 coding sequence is TGTGCCAGCAGGTACAACAGGGGCTCCTACGAGCAGTACTTC.

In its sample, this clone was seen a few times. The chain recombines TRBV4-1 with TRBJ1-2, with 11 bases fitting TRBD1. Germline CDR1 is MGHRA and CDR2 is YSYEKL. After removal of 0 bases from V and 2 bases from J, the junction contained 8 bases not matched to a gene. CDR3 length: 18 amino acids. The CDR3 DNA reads TGCGCCAGCAGCCAAGAATATCGGACAGGGGGCAGAAACTATGGCTACACCTTC. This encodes CASSQEYRTGGRNYGYTF.

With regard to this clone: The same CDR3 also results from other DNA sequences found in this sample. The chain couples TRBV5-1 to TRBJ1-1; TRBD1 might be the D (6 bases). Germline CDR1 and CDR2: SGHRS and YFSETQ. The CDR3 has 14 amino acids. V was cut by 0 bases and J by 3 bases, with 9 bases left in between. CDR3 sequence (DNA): TGCGCCAGCAGCTTGGAAGCAGGGGACACTGAAGCTTTCTTT. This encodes CASSLEAGDTEAFF.

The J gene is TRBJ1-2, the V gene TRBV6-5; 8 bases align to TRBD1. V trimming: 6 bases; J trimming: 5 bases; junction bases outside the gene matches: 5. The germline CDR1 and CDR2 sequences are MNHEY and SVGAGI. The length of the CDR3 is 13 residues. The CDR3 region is CASSAGQGYGYTF. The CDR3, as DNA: TGTGCCAGCAGCGCAGGACAGGGTTATGGCTACACCTTC.